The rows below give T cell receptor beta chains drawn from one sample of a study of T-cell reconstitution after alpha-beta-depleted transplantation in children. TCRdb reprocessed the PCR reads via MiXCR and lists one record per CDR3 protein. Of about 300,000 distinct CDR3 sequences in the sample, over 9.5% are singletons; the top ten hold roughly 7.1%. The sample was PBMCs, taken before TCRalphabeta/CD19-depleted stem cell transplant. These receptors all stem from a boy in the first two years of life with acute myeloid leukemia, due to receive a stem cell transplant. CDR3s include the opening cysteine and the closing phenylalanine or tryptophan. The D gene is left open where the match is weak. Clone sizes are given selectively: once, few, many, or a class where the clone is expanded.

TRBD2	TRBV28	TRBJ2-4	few	TGTGCCAGCAGTTTCGTCGGGGGGTACGACATTCAGTACTTC	CASSFVGGYDIQYF
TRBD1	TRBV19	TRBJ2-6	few	TGTGCCAGTAGTTGGGGACAGGGAGGGAGCTCTGGGGCCAACGTCCTGACTTTC	CASSWGQGGSSGANVLTF
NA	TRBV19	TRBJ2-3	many	TGTGCCAGTAGTTGGGGCGGAGATACGCAGTATTTT	CASSWGGDTQYF
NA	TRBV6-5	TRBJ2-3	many	TGTGCCAGCAGTTACTGGCGAGGGGCTGTGGGAGATACGCAGTATTTT	CASSYWRGAVGDTQYF
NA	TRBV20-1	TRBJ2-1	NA	TGCAGTGGGACGATTAGCGGCTCCTACAATGAGCAGTTCTTC	CSGTISGSYNEQFF
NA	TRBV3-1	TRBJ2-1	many	TGTGCCAGCAGCCAGACAGCCCTATACAATGAGCAGTTCTTC	CASSQTALYNEQFF
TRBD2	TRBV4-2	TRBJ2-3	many	TGTGCCAGCAGCCAAGGGACTAGCGGGCCAGATACGCAGTATTTT	CASSQGTSGPDTQYF
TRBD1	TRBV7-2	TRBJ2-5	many	TGTGCCAGCAGCCTATACAGGGGGCACCAAGAGACCCAGTACTTC	CASSLYRGHQETQYF
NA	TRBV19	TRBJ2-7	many	TGTGCCAGTAGTATCCCAGGGCAAACCTACGAGCAGTACTTC	CASSIPGQTYEQYF
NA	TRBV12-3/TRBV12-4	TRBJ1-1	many	TGTGCCAGCAGTAGACGCATGAACACTGAAGCTTTCTTT	CASSRRMNTEAFF
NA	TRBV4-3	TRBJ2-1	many	TGCGCCAGCAGCCAAGAAGTTCCCTGGACTCTCAGGGGCAATGAGCAGTTCTTC	CASSQEVPWTLRGNEQFF
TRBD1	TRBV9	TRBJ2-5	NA	TGTGCCAGCACCAGGACAGGGCGTAGTGGGGAGACCCAGTACTTC	CASTRTGRSGETQYF
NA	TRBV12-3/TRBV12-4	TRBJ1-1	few	TGTGCCAGCAGTTTACGAAGAGGCGGGACCGTGAACACTGAAGCTTTCTTT	CASSLRRGGTVNTEAFF
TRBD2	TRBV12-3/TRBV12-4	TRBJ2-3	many	TGTGCCAGCAGGGATTCCGGGAGGTCAACGCAGTATTTT	CASRDSGRSTQYF
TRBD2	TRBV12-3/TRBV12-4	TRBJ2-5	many	TGTGCCAGCACCCTGGGGGGACTAGCGGGAGCGGGGGAGACCCAGTACTTC	CASTLGGLAGAGETQYF
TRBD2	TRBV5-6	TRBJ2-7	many	TGTGCCAGCAGCCCCTTAGCGGGAGGAGCAGTAAACGAGCAGTACTTC	CASSPLAGGAVNEQYF
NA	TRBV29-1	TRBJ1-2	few	TGCAGCGTCGGACAGCTCTTACGGGACTATGGCTACACCTTC	CSVGQLLRDYGYTF
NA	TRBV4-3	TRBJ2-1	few	TGCGCCAGCAGCCAAGATACAGGGAGCTCCTACAATGAGCAGTTCTTC	CASSQDTGSSYNEQFF
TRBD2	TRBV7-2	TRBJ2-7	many	TGTGCCAGCAGCTTAAGGGGTCTAGCGGTCTACGAGCAGTACTTC	CASSLRGLAVYEQYF
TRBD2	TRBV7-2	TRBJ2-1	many	TGTGCCAGCGGCAGCGGGAGAACTACCAATGAGCAGTTCTTC	CASGSGRTTNEQFF
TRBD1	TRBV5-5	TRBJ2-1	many	TGTGCCAGCAGCTGGGACAGGGTCGGAGATGAGCAGTTCTTC	CASSWDRVGDEQFF
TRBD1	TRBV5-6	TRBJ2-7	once	TGTGCCAGCAGCTTAACAACAGGGGGCAACGAGCAGTACTTC	CASSLTTGGNEQYF
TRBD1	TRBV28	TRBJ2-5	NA	TGTGCCAGCAGTTTATTGGTCCTCCGGGACAGGGTTCAAGAGACCCAGTACTTC	CASSLLVLRDRVQETQYF
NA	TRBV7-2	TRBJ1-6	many	TGTGCCAGCAGCTTAGATGGGGCTATATATAATTCACCCCTCCACTTT	CASSLDGAIYNSPLHF
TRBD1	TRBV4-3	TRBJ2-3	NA	TGCGCCAGCAGCCGCTACAGGGGCCTCCCCTCGTTCACAGATACGCAGTATTTT	CASSRYRGLPSFTDTQYF
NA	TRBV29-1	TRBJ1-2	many	TGCAGCGTTGATGGTTATGGCTACACCTTC	CSVDGYGYTF